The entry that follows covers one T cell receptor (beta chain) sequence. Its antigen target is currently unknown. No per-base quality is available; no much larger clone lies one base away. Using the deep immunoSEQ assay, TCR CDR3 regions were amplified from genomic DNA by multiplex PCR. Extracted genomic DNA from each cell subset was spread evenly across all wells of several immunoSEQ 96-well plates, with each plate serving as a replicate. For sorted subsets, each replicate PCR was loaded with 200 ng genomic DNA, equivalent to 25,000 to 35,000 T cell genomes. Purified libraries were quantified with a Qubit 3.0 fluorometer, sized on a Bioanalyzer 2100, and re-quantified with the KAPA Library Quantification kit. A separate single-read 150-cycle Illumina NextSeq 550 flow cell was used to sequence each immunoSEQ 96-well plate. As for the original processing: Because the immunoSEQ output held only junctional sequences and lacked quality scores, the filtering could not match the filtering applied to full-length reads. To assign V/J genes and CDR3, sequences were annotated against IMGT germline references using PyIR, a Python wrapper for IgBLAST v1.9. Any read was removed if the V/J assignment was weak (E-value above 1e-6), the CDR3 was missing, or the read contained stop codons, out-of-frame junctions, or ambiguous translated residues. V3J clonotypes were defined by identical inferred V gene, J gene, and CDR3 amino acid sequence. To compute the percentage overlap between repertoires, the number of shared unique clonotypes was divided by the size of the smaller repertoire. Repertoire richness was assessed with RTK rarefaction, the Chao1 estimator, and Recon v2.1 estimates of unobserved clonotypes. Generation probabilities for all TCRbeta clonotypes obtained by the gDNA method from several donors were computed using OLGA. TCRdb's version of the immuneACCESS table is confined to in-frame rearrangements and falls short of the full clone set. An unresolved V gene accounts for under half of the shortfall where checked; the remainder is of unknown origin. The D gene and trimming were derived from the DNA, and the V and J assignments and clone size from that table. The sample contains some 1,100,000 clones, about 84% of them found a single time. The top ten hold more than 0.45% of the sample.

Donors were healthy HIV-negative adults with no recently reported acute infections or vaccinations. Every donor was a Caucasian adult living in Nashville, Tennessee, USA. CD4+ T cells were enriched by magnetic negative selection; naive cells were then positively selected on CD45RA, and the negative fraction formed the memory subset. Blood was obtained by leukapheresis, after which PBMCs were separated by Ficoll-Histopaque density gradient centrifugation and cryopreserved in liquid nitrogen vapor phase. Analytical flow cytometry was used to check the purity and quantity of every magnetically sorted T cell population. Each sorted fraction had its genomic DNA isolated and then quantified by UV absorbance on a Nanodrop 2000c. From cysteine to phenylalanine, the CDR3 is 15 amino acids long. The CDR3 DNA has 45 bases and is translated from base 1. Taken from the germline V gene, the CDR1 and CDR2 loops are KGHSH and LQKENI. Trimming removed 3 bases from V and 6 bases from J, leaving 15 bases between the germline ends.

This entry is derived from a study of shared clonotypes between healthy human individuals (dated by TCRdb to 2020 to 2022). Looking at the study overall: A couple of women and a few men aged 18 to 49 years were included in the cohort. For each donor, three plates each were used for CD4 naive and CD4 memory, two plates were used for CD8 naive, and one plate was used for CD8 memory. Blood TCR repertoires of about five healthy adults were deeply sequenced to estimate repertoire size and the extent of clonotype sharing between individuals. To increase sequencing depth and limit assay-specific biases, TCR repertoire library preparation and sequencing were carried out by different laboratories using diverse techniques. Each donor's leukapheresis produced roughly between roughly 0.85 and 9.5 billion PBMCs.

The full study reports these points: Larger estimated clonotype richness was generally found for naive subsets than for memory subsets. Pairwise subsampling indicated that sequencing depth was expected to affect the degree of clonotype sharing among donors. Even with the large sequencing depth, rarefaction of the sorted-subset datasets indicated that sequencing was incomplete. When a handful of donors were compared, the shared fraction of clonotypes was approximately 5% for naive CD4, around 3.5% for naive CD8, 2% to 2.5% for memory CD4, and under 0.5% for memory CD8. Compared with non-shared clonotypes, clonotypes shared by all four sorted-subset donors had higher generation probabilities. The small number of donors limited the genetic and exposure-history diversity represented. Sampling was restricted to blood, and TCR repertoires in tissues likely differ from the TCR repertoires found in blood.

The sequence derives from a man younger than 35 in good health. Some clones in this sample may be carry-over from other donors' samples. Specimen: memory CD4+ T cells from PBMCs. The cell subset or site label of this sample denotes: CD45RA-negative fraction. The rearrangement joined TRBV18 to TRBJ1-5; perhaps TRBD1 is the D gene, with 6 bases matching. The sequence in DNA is TGTGCCAGCTCACCCCCGGGGGGGGCAGGTCAGCCCCAGCATTTT. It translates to CASSPPGGAGQPQHF. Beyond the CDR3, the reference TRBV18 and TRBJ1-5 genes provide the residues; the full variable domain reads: NAGVMQNPRHLVRRRGQEARLRCSPMKGHSHVYWYRQLPEEGLKFMVYLQKENIIDESGMPKERFSAEFPKEGPSILRIQQVVRGDSAAYFCASSPPGGAGQPQHFGDGTRLSIL.